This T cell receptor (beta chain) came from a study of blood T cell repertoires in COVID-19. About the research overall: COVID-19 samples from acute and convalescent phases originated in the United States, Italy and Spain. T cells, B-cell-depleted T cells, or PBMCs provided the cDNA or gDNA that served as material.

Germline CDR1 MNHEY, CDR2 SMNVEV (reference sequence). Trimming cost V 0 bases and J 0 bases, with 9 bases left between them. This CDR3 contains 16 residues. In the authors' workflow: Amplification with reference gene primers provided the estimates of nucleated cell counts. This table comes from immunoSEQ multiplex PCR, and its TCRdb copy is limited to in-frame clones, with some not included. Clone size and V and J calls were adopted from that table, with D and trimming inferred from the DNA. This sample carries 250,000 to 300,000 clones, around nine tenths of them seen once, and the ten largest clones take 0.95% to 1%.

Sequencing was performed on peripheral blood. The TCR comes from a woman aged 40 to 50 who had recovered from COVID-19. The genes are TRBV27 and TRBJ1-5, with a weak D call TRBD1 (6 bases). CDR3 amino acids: CASSLSGGYSNQPQHF. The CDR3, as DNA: TGTGCCAGCAGTTTATCAGGGGGATATAGCAATCAGCCCCAGCATTTT.